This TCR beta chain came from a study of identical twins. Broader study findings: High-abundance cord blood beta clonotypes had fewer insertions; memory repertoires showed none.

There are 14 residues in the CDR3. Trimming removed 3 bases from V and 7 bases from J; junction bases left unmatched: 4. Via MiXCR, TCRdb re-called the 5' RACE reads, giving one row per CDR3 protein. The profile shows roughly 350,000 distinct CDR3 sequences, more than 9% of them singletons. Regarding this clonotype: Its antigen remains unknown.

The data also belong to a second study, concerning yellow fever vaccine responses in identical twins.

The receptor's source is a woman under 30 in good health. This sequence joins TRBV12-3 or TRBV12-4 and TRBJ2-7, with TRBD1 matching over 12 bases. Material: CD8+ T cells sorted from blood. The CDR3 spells CASSLGTGGEEQYF. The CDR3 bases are TGTGCCAGCAGTTTGGGGACAGGGGGCGAGGAGCAGTACTTC.